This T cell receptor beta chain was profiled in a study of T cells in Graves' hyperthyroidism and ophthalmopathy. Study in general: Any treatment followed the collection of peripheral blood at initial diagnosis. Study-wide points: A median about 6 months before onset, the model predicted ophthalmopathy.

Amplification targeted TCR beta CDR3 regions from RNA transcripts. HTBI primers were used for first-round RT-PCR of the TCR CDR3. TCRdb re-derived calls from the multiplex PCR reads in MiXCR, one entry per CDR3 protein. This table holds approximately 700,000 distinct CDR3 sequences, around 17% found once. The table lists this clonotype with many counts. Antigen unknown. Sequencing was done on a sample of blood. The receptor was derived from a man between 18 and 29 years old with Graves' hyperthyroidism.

The DNA of the CDR3 is TGTGCCAGCAGCTTAGATGGCAGGGCGGATGGCTACACCTTC. The encoded protein is CASSLDGRADGYTF. The chain has TRBV11-3 and TRBJ1-2; D is perhaps TRBD1 (5 bases). Trimming left V 0 bases short and J 6 bases short, with 11 bases between. The CDR3 is made up of 14 amino acids. In germline, CDR1 is SGHNT, CDR2 YENEEA.